This record concerns one TCR beta chain sequence. Its antigen is as yet unknown. The CDR3 extends over 12 amino acids. The V and J ends lost 8 bases and 11 bases, in that order; junction bases with no gene match: 11. Germline CDR1 reads MNHEY; CDR2 reads SVGAGI. The PCR made use of 60 Vbeta and 13 Jbeta primers. The protocol was immunoSEQ multiplex PCR, while the TCRdb copy is restricted to in-frame clones and leaves out a portion. This sample has around 130,000 clones, with over 70% found just once. This entry belongs to a study of cytomegalovirus exposure and HLA in healthy donors. Whole-study context: The study's early data release held some 85 million unique TCRs from HLA-typed donors.

Study-wide results and limits: The classifier reportedly diagnosed cytomegalovirus status with high sensitivity and specificity. As a later analysis revealed, the rate of TCR association differed by HLA locus, with DRB1 most and HLA-C fewest. TCR beta chain V- and J-gene trimming was linked, in a later analysis, to a missense variant in DCLRE1C.

The clonotype comes from a woman aged 18-30 years in good health and CMV-seronegative. J is TRBJ1-1 and V is TRBV6-5; 7 bases fit TRBD1. Input material: PBMCs. The CDR3 DNA reads as TGTGCCAGCGGTAACGAGGGGGCGCGGGCTTTCTTT. It yields the protein CASGNEGARAFF.